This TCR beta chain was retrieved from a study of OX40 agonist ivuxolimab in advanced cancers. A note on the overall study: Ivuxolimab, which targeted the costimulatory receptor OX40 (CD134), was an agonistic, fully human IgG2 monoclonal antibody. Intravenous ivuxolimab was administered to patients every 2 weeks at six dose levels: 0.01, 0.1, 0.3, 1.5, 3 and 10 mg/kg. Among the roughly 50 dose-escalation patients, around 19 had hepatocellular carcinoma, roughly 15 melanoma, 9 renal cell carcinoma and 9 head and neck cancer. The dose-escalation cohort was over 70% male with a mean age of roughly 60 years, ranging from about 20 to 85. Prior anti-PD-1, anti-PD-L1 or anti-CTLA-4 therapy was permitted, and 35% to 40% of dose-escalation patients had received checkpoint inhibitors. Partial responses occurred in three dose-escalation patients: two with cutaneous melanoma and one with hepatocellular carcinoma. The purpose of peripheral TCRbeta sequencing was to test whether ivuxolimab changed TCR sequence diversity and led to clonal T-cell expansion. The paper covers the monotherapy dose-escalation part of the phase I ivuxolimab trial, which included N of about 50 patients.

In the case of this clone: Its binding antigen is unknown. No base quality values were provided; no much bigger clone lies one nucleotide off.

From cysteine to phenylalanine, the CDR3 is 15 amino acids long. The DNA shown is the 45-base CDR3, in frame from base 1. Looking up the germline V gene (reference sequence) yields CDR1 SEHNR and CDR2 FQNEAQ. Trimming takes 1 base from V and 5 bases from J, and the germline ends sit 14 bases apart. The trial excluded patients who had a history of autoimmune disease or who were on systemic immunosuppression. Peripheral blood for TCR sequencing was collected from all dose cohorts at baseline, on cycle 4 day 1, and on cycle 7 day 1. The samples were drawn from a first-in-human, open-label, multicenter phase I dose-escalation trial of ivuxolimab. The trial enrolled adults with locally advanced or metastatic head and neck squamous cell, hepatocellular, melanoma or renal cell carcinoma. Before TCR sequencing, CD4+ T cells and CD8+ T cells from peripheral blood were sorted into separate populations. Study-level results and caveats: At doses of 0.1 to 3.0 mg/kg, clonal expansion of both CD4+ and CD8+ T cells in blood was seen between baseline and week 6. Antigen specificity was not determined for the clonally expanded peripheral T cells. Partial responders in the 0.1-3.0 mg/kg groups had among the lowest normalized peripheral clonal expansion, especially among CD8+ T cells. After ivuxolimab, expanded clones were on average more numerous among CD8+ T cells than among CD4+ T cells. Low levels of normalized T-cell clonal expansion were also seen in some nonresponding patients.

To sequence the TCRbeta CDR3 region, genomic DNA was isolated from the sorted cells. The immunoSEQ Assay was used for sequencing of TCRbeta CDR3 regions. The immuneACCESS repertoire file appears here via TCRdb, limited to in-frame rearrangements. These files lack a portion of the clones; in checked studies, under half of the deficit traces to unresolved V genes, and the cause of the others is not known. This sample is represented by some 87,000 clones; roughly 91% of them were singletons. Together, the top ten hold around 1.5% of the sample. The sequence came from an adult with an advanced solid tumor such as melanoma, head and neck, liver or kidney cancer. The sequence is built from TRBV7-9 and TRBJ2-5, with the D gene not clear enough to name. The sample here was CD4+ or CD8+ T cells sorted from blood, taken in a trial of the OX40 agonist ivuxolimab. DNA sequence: TGTGCCAGCAGCTTAGACACTTCCGCTGGGGAGACCCAGTACTTC. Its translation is CASSLDTSAGETQYF. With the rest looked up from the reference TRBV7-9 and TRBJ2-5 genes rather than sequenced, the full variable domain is DTGVSQNPRHKITKRGQNVTFRCDPISEHNRLYWYRQTLGQGPEFLTYFQNEAQLEKSRLLSDRFSAERPKGSFSTLEIQRTEQGDSAMYLCASSLDTSAGETQYFGPGTRLLVL.